This T cell receptor beta chain was sequenced during a study of cytomegalovirus exposure and HLA in healthy donors. General study findings and limits: Previously analyzed data showed that most TCR beta V segments were productive at a frequency of about 87% or about 30%.

Comment on this clone: What it recognizes is unknown.

The CDR3 sequence is 14 residues long. Germline trimming cut 7 bases from V and 6 bases from J; bases unmatched to any gene: 7. Germline values: CDR1 SQVTM, CDR2 ANQGSEA. Primers included in the PCR were 60 Vbeta and 13 Jbeta primers. Profiling relied on immunoSEQ multiplex PCR, and the TCRdb table lists in-frame clones only, not all of them. The sample lists 150,000 or so clones; approximately 80% were seen once. Sample: PBMCs. The gene calls are TRBV29-1 and TRBJ2-7, with 15 nucleotides matching TRBD2. This TCR was sampled from a man aged 25-45 years in good health and CMV-seropositive. The CDR3 reads CSARGLAGGGEQYF. The CDR3 bases are TGCAGCGCCCGAGGACTAGCGGGAGGGGGCGAGCAGTACTTC.